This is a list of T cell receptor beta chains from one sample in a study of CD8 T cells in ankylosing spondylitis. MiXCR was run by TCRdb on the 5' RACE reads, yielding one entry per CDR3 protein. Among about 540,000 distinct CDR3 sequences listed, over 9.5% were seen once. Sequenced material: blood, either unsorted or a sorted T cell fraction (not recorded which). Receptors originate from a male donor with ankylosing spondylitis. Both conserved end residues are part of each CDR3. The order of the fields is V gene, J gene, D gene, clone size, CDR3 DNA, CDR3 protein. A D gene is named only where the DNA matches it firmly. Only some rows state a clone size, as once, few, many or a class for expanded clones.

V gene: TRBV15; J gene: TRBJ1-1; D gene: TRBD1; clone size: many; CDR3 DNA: TGTGCCACCACACAGGGGAGGAACACTGAAGCTTTCTTT; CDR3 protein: CATTQGRNTEAFF
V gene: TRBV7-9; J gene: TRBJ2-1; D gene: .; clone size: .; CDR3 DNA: TGTGCCAGCAGCATTCGACTCTACAATGAGCAGTTCTTC; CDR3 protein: CASSIRLYNEQFF
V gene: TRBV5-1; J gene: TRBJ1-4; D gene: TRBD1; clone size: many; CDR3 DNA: TGCGCCAGCAGCCTGACAGGGGGGGAGGAAAAACTGTTTTTT; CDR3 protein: CASSLTGGEEKLFF
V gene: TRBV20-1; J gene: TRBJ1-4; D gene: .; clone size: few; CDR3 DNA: TGCAGTGCTCCCGCAGGGGTTACTAATGAAAAACTGTTTTTT; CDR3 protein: CSAPAGVTNEKLFF
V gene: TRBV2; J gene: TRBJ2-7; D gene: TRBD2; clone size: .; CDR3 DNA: TGTGCCAGCAGTGATTGGGCTAGCGGGAGGTACGAGCAGTACTTC; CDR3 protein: CASSDWASGRYEQYF
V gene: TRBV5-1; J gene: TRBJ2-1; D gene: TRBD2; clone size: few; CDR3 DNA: TGCGCCAGCAGCTTCACGGGGGGGCTAGGGAATGAGCAGTTCTTC; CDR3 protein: CASSFTGGLGNEQFF
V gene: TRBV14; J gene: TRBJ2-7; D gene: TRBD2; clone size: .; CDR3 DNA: TGTGCCAGCAGCCTTTGGGGCGGGAGTCAAGGCGAGCAGTACTTC; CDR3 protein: CASSLWGGSQGEQYF
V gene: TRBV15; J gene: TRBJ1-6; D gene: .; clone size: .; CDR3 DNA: TGTGCCTCCGGACGGAGCTCCTATAATTCACCCCTCCACTTT; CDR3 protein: CASGRSSYNSPLHF
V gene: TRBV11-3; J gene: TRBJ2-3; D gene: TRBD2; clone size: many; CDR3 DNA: TGTGCCAGCAGCTCGGGACTAGCGGGAGGCCCGGGTGATACGCAGTATTTT; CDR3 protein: CASSSGLAGGPGDTQYF
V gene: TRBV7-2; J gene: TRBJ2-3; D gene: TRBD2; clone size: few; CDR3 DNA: TGTGCCAGCAGCTTGGAACTAGCGGGGCGCACAGATACGCAGTATTTT; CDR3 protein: CASSLELAGRTDTQYF
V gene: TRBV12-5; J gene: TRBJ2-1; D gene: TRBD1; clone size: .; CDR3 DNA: TGTGCTAGTGGTTTGGTCCAGGGGGTATACAATGAGCAGTTCTTC; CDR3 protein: CASGLVQGVYNEQFF
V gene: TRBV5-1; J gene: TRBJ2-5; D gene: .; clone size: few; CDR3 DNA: TGCGCCAGCAGCTTACAAGGGGCTGAAGAGACCCAGTACTTC; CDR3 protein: CASSLQGAEETQYF
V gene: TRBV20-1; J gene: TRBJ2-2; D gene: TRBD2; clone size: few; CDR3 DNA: TGCAGTGCTAGAGATGCAGCGGGAGGCGAGGGCGGGGAGCTGTTTTTT; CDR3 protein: CSARDAAGGEGGELFF
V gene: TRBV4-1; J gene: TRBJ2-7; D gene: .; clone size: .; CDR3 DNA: TGCGCCAGCAGCCAATGGGGATTGGCCTACGACGAGCAGTACTTC; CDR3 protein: CASSQWGLAYDEQYF
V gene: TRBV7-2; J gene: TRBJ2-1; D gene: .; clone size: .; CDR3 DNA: TGTGCCAGCAGCCCGCTAGGGGCCACCTACAATGAGCAGTTCTTC; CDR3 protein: CASSPLGATYNEQFF
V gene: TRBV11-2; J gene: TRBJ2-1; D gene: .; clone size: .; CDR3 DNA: TGTGCCAGCAGCTTGTCGGACACGTACAATGAGCAGTTCTTC; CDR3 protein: CASSLSDTYNEQFF
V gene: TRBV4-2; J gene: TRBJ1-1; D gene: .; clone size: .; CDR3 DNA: TGTGCCAGCAGCCACCGGGGGGGAGGGTCTGACACTGAAGCTTTCTTT; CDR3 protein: CASSHRGGGSDTEAFF
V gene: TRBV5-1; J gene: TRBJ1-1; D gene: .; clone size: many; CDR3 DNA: TGCGCCAGCAGCTTGCGGCCAGGGAGGAACACTGAAGCTTTCTTT; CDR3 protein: CASSLRPGRNTEAFF
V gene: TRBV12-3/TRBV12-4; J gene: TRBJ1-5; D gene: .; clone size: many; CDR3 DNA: TGTGCCAGCAGCTGGGGGGCCGATAGCAATCAGCCCCAGCATTTT; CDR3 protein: CASSWGADSNQPQHF
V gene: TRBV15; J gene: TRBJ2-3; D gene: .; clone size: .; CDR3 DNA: TGTGCCACCAGCAGAGACGGGACATCCCCAGATACGCAGTATTTT; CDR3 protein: CATSRDGTSPDTQYF
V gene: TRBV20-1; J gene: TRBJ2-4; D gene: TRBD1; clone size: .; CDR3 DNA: TGCAGTGCTAGGACAGGGATGGGGGACATTCAGTACTTC; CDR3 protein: CSARTGMGDIQYF
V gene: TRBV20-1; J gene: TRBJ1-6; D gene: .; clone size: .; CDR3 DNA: TGCAGTGCTATTGACAGAGGCTCCTATAATTCACCCCTCCACTTT; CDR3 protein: CSAIDRGSYNSPLHF
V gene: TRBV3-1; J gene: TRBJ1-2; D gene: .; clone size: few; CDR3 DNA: TGTGCCAGCAGCCAAGGGGGCGGGAAGCGCTATGGCTACACCTTC; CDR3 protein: CASSQGGGKRYGYTF
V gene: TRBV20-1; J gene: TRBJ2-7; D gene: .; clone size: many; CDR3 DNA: TGCAGTGCTAGATCCTTGTTGGTATCCTACGAGCAGTACTTC; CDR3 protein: CSARSLLVSYEQYF
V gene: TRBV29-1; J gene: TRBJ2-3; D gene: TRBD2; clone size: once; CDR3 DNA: TGCAGCGAAACTAGCGGCACAGATACGCAGTATTTT; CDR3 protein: CSETSGTDTQYF
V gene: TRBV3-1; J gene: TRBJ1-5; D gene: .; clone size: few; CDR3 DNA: TGTGCCAGCAGCCAAGACAGGGCTTATCAGCCCCAGCATTTT; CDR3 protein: CASSQDRAYQPQHF
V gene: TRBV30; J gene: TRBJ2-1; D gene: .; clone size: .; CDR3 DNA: TGTGCCTGGCAGGCGACAGGAACCTACAATGAGCAGTTCTTC; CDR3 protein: CAWQATGTYNEQFF
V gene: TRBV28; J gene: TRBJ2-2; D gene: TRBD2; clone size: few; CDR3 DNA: TGTGCCAGCAGTTTAGGGGACGAGCGGGGTACCGGGGAGCTGTTTTTT; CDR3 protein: CASSLGDERGTGELFF
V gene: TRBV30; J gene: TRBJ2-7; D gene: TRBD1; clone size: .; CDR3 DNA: TGTGCCTGGACCCCGGACAGGGGGCTGTTCGAGCAGTACTTC; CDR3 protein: CAWTPDRGLFEQYF
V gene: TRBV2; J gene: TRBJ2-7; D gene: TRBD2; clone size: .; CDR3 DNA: TGTGCCAGCAGTCTAAGCGGGAGCCCCGACGAGCAGTACTTC; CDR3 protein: CASSLSGSPDEQYF
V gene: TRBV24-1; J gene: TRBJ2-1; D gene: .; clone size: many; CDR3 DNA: TGTGCCACCAGTGATTTGGTCGGGAGCTCCTACAATGAGCAGTTCTTC; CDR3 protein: CATSDLVGSSYNEQFF
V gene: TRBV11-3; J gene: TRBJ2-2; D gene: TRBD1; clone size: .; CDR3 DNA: TGTGCCAGCAGCACACCAGGGGGCCGGGCGACCGGGGAGCTGTTTTTT; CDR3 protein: CASSTPGGRATGELFF
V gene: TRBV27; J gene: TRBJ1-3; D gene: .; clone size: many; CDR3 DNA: TGTGCCAGCAGTTTAAGAGAAGGCTCTGGAAACACCATATATTTT; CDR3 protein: CASSLREGSGNTIYF
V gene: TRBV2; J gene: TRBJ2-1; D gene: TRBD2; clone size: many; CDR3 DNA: TGTGCCAGCAGATATAATACACTAGCGCACTTTACAATGTCGCAGTTCTTC; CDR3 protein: CASRYNTLAHFTMSQFF
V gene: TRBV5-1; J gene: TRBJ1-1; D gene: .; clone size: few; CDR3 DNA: TGCGCCAGCAGCTCCCAATGGACTGCCACTGAAGCTTTCTTT; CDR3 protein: CASSSQWTATEAFF
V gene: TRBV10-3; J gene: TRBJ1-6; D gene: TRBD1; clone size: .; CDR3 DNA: TGTGCCATCAGTGACCCCGGGACAGGATTTGTTGCCCTCCACTTT; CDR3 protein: CAISDPGTGFVALHF
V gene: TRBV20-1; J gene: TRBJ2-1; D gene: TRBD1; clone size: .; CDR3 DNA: TGCAGTGCTAGAGACCGGGACAGGGTAAGGGATGAGCAGTTCTTC; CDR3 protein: CSARDRDRVRDEQFF
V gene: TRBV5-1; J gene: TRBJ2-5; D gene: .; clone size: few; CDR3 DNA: TGCGCCAGCAGCTCTCGGCCATACACGACGGAGACCCAGTACTTC; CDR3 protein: CASSSRPYTTETQYF
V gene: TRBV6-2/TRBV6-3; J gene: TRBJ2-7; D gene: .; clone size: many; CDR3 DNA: TGTGCCAGCAGTTACCGGGCCGGACGTTCCTACGAGCAGTACTTC; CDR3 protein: CASSYRAGRSYEQYF
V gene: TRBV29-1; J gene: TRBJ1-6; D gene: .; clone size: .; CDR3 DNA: TGCAGCGCAGCCTCGGGGGCGGATTCACCCCTCCACTTT; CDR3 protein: CSAASGADSPLHF
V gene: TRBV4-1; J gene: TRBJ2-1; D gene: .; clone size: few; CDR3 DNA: TGCGCCAGCAGCCCGGGACGCCAGGGTGAGCAGTTCTTC; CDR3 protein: CASSPGRQGEQFF
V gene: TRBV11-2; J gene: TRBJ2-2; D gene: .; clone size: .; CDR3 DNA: TGTGCCAGCAGCTTAGATTCGTACGGGGAGCTGTTTTTT; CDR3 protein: CASSLDSYGELFF
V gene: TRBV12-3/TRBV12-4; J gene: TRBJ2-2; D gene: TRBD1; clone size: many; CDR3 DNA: TGTGCCAGCAGTTTAGACAGGGGCCGCACCGGGGAGCTGTTTTTT; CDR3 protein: CASSLDRGRTGELFF
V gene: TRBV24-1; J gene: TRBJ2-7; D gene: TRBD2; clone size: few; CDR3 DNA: TGTGCCACCAGCCCGGGACTAGCGGGAACGAACGAGCAGTACTTC; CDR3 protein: CATSPGLAGTNEQYF
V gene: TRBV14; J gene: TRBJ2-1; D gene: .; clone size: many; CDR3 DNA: TGTGCCAGCAGCGTGGACCTTTACAATGAGCAGTTCTTC; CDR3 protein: CASSVDLYNEQFF
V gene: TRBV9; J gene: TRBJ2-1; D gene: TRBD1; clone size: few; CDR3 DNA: TGTGCCAGCAGCAATAGGGGGCTTGAGCAGTTCTTC; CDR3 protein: CASSNRGLEQFF
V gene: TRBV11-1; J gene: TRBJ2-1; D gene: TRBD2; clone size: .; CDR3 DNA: TGTGCCAGCAGCTCGCCCCGGACTAGCGGGAGAAAAACCTCCTACAATGAGCAGTTCTTC; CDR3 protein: CASSSPRTSGRKTSYNEQFF
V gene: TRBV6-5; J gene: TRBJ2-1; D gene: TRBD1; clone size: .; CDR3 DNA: TGTGCCAGCAGTTACTGGACGGACAGGGGAGATGAGCAGTTCTTC; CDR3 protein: CASSYWTDRGDEQFF
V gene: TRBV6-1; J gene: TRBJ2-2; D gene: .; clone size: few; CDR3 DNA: TGTGCCAGCAGTCTAAGGGCTGGCGGGGAGCTGTTTTTT; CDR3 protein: CASSLRAGGELFF
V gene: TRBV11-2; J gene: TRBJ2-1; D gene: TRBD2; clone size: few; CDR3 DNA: TGTGCCAGCAGCTTAGTTTCAGCGCTAGCGGGTGTCAATGAGCAGTTCTTC; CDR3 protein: CASSLVSALAGVNEQFF
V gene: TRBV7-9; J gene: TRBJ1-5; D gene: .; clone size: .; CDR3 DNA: TGTGCCAGCAGCTTAGAAGAGGCGCCCCAGCATTTT; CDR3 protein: CASSLEEAPQHF
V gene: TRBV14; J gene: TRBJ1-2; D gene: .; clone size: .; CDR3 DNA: TGTGCCAGCAGCCAAGATCGACCGGTCCCCTATGGCTACACCTTC; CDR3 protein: CASSQDRPVPYGYTF
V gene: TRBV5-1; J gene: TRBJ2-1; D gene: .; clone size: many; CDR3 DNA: TGCGCCAGCAGCTTGACTCAGGTAAAACGCGGTGAGCAGTTCTTC; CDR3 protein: CASSLTQVKRGEQFF
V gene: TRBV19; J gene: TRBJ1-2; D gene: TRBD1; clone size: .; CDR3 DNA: TGTGCCAGTAGCCTCCTCGGGACAGGGGAATACACCTTC; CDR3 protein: CASSLLGTGEYTF
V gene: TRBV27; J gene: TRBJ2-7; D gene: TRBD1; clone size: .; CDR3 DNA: TGTGCACGTCGACGTATGGGACAGGGTAGCTCCTACGAGCAGTACTTC; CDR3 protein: CARRRMGQGSSYEQYF